A selection of T cell receptor beta chains follows, all from one sample in a study of T cell responses to AZD1222 COVID-19 vaccine. The protocol was immunoSEQ multiplex PCR, while the TCRdb copy is restricted to in-frame clones and leaves out a portion. Altogether more than 110,000 clones are present, 85% to 90% being singletons, with the ten largest covering 3% to 4%. Specimen: peripheral blood, collected 28 days after the second AZD1222 dose. These receptors originate from an adult who received the AZD1222 COVID-19 vaccine. Both conserved end residues are part of each CDR3. Where a row states a size, it is once, few, many or the class of an expanded clone; other rows omit it.

clone_size | j_call | cdr3_length | v_call | cdr3_aa
once | TRBJ2-4 | 11 | TRBV2 | CASSESAGGYF
NA | TRBJ2-1 | 16 | TRBV4-2 | CASSQTQAVFDNEQFF
once | TRBJ2-3 | 13 | TRBV12-5 | CASAHQPTDTQYF
NA | TRBJ1-2 | 16 | TRBV5-1 | CASSLAAGRGWYGYTF
NA | TRBJ1-5 | 15 | TRBV7-2 | CASSLGQGAVQPQHF
NA | TRBJ1-2 | 16 | TRBV14 | CASSAIVYRDSYGYTF
NA | TRBJ1-6 | 13 | TRBV7-2 | CASSLGRGSPLHF
NA | TRBJ2-5 | 14 | TRBV28 | CASSRSTTQETQYF
NA | TRBJ2-1 | 15 | TRBV9 | CASSANIIPINEQFF
NA | TRBJ1-2 | 11 | TRBV30 | CAWTGGYGYTF
NA | TRBJ2-7 | 14 | TRBV6-6 | CASSPDSGVYEQYF
once | TRBJ1-2 | 15 | TRBV24-1 | CATSDDTDPNYGYTF
NA | TRBJ1-2 | 15 | TRBV2 | CASRLGTGPNYGYTF
NA | TRBJ1-2 | 15 | TRBV5-6 | CASSKRSGQPYGYTF
NA | TRBJ2-7 | 16 | TRBV5-1 | CASSFGGPNSGSEQYF
NA | TRBJ1-2 | 12 | TRBV6-5 | CATYRGLYGYTF
NA | TRBJ2-7 | 16 | TRBV18 | CASSPQPGQGIYEQYF
NA | TRBJ2-7 | 10 | TRBV2 | CASRETVQYF
NA | TRBJ2-1 | 18 | TRBV19 | CASSIVKWGGWEDNEQFF
NA | TRBJ2-1 | 14 | TRBV7-9 | CASEPGQGTYEQFF
NA | TRBJ2-3 | 15 | TRBV5-1 | CASGLAGVGTDTQYF
NA | TRBJ2-7 | 16 | TRBV3-1/TRBV3-2 | CASSPSPGTDHYEQYF
NA | TRBJ1-5 | 13 | TRBV30 | CAWSVSGLDTVHF
NA | TRBJ1-1 | 12 | TRBV6-5 | CASRTGNTEAFF
NA | TRBJ2-5 | 15 | TRBV27 | CATRGGGGIQETQYF
once | TRBJ1-3 | 16 | TRBV21-1 | CASSKGTLHKGNTIYF
once | TRBJ1-1 | 14 | TRBV5-1 | CASSRDRPNTEAFF
NA | TRBJ1-2 | 12 | TRBV6-5 | CASSSGEGGYTF
few | TRBJ2-3 | 14 | TRBV24-1 | CATKGLAGTDTQYF
NA | TRBJ1-2 | 15 | TRBV10-3 | CAISPGQGVIDGYTF
NA | TRBJ2-6 | 17 | TRBV27 | CASSLGGTNSGANVLTF
NA | TRBJ2-3 | 16 | TRBV28 | CASSLGLRGESDTQYF
NA | TRBJ2-7 | 15 | TRBV7-9 | CASSPAGQGAYEQYF
once | TRBJ1-2 | 14 | TRBV24-1 | CATKPGQGNYGYTF
NA | TRBJ2-4 | 12 | TRBV6-1 | CASSEADLIQYF
NA | TRBJ2-1 | 13 | TRBV28 | CASSLPQGGGTFF
NA | TRBJ2-5 | 16 | TRBV10-3 | CAISGELAGGLETQYF
NA | TRBJ1-2 | 13 | TRBV10-3 | CAIGAGLDYGYTF
NA | TRBJ2-5 | 15 | TRBV7-2 | CASSFAPTGEETQYF
NA | TRBJ1-2 | 15 | TRBV28 | CASSLIGSLSGGYTF
once | TRBJ1-4 | 15 | TRBV3-1/TRBV3-2 | CASSPAGDSSEKLFF
once | TRBJ2-6 | 13 | TRBV18 | CASSPFGANVLTF
NA | TRBJ1-6 | 14 | TRBV5-6 | CASSSGNYNSPLHF
NA | TRBJ1-3 | 16 | TRBV9 | CASSVAPNREGNTIYF
NA | TRBJ1-1 | 15 | TRBV19 | CASTGGGLGNTEAFF
NA | TRBJ1-2 | 12 | TRBV6-1 | CASSAANYGYTF
NA | TRBJ1-5 | 15 | TRBV5-5 | CASSLSPGTSRPQHF
NA | TRBJ1-3 | 16 | TRBV4-3 | CASSQDTTSSGNTIYF
NA | TRBJ1-3 | 15 | TRBV9 | CASSVQQEAGNTIYF
NA | TRBJ1-5 | 14 | TRBV7-9 | CASSLGWGHQPQHF
NA | TRBJ2-2 | 12 | TRBV6-5 | CASSHGTGELFF
NA | TRBJ1-5 | 14 | TRBV2 | CASRQDSGNQPQHF
few | TRBJ2-1 | 14 | TRBV9 | CASSVDSSYNEQFF
NA | TRBJ2-1 | 16 | TRBV5-1 | CASSLARGEGYNEQFF